The 23 T cell receptor beta chains below all came from one sample that was sequenced in a study of human T cells and chemical hapten exposure. Time point meaning: patch test 1, 2 weeks after DPC sensitization. Treatment of the sample: therapeutic diphenylcyclopropenone sensitization with weekly scalp DPC. TCRdb itself ran the RACE reads through MiXCR, one entry per CDR3 protein. The data show roughly 70,000 distinct CDR3 sequences, about 9.1% seen once. Sample: whole blood, taken in connection with sensitization to the hapten diphenylcyclopropenone (DPC). All receptors derive from a middle-aged woman with alopecia areata. Some clones in this sample may be carry-over from other donors' samples.

This clonotype appeared many times. V gene TRBV25-1 combines with J gene TRBJ2-4; 9 bases fit TRBD2. Looked up from germline, CDR1 is MGHDK and CDR2 is SYGVNS. The V and J ends lost 4 bases and 1 base, in that order; junction bases with no gene match: 17. This CDR3 region has 20 residues. CDR3 region: CASSASRGLAGTGAKNIQYF. CDR3 in DNA: TGTGCCAGCAGTGCTTCCCGGGGACTAGCTGGGACTGGGGCCAAAAACATTCAGTACTTC.

In this sample, this clonotype turned up many times. One end of the junction varies from germline; a read error may be responsible. The chain joins TRBV11-3 to TRBJ2-1; possible D gene TRBD1, 5 bases. Germline V gene data show CDR1 as SGHNT and CDR2 as YENEEA. The CDR3 runs 13 residues. CDR3 bases: TGTGCCAGCAGCGTAGACAGTTACAATGAGCAGTTCTTC. Its protein is CASSVDSYNEQFF.

By share, this clonotype counts as medium-sized. This chain joins TRBV6-4 and TRBJ2-5; 11 bases align to TRBD2. V lost 6 bases and J lost 2; bases outside the gene matches: 5. Germline V lookup: CDR1 MRHNA, CDR2 SNTAGT. The CDR3 runs to 15 residues. The CDR3 protein is CASSRSGGAQETQYF. CDR3 sequence (DNA): TGTGCCAGCAGCCGTAGCGGGGGGGCTCAAGAGACCCAGTACTTC.

The gene calls are TRBV6-1 and TRBJ2-3; possible D gene TRBD2, 6 bases. Germline values: CDR1 MNHNS, CDR2 SASEGT. Trimming cost V 6 bases and J 0 bases, with 22 bases left between them. The length of the CDR3 is 18 residues. This chain's CDR3 is CASRRDSIAFTSTDTQYF. The DNA of the CDR3 is TGTGCCAGCAGACGGGACTCAATCGCCTTTACTAGCACAGATACGCAGTATTTT.

A few counts support this clonotype. This sequence joins TRBV7-9 and TRBJ1-1; D is unresolved. The V end was cut by 3 bases, the J end by 6 bases, with 5 bases between. Germline CDR1 reads SEHNR; CDR2 reads FQNEAQ (reference sequence). The CDR3 runs to 11 residues. CDR3 amino acids: CASSFWPEAFF. The CDR3 DNA sequence: TGTGCCAGCAGCTTTTGGCCTGAAGCTTTCTTT. Drawing the rest from reference TRBV7-9 and TRBJ1-1, the complete variable domain is DTGVSQNPRHKITKRGQNVTFRCDPISEHNRLYWYRQTLGQGPEFLTYFQNEAQLEKSRLLSDRFSAERPKGSFSTLEIQRTEQGDSAMYLCASSFWPEAFFGQGTRLTVV.

About this clonotype: One junction end does not reproduce the germline sequence, and a read error may be involved. This rearrangement joins TRBV9 to TRBJ2-1, with D uncertain. This CDR3 region has 15 residues. Looked up from germline, CDR1 is SGDLS and CDR2 is YYNGEE. The CDR3 here is CASSVDGDNYDEQFF. CDR3 nucleotides: TGTGCCAGCAGCGTCGACGGAGACAACTACGATGAGCAGTTCTTC.

Ten or more counts support this clonotype. This chain connects TRBV5-5 to TRBJ1-5; 7 bases are shared with TRBD1. This CDR3 is 13 amino acids long. V shed 4 bases, J shed 7 bases, and the junction held 5 bases outside the gene matches. CDR1 is SGHKS and CDR2 is YYEKEE in the germline V gene (reference sequence). CDR3 in DNA: TGTGCCAGCAGCCCTGACAGGGCGCAGCCCCAGCATTTT. Translation gives CASSPDRAQPQHF.

This clonotype appeared a few times. The J gene is TRBJ1-4, the V gene TRBV4-3; 7 bases are shared with TRBD1. With V trimmed by 4 bases and J by 7 bases, 3 bases remained unmatched. Per the germline V gene, CDR1 is LGHNA and CDR2 is YSLEER. This CDR3 is 13 amino acids long. CDR3 loop: CASSLDRREKLFF. The CDR3 region has the DNA TGCGCCAGCAGCCTGGACAGGCGTGAAAAACTGTTTTTT.

Many counts were recorded for this clonotype. The rearrangement uses TRBV5-6 and TRBJ1-1; no firm D call. Germline CDR1 reads SGHDT; CDR2 reads YYEEEE. The V and J ends lost 1 base and 0 bases respectively, with 10 bases between them. This CDR3 is built from 15 residues. The CDR3 region has the DNA TGTGCCAGCAGCTTGTTGGACCGAATGAACACTGAAGCTTTCTTT. This codes for CASSLLDRMNTEAFF.

This clonotype was recorded at least ten times. The chain combines TRBV7-2 with TRBJ2-3; 7 bases align to TRBD2. The CDR3 is 16 amino acids. Germline V lookup: CDR1 SGHTA, CDR2 FQGNSA. Germline trimming cut 4 bases from V and 2 bases from J; bases unmatched to any gene: 9. CDR3 residues: CASSSWGTTLTDTQYF. DNA for the CDR3: TGTGCCAGCAGCTCGTGGGGGACTACCCTCACAGATACGCAGTATTTT.

This clonotype has just a few counts. This chain connects TRBV29-1 to TRBJ2-1; 7 nucleotides align to TRBD1. This CDR3 region has 12 residues. J gave up 9 bases and V 5 bases, and 7 bases lay outside the gene matches. The germline V gene encodes CDR1 SQVTM and CDR2 ANQGSEA. The CDR3 sequence: CSVTYRGGEQFF. CDR3 DNA: TGCAGCGTTACCTACAGGGGCGGTGAGCAGTTCTTC.

This clonotype has ten or more counts. This chain links TRBV6-2 or TRBV6-3 with TRBJ2-6; D remains ambiguous. The CDR3 runs 15 residues. V lost 6 bases, J lost 0 bases, and 9 bases lay in between. The germline gives CDR1 MNHEY, CDR2 SVGEGT. As DNA, the CDR3 is TGTGCCAGCAGGCTCCCAAGCTCTGGGGCCAACGTCCTGACTTTC. Amino acids: CASRLPSSGANVLTF.

This clonotype was detected ten times or more. This rearrangement joins TRBV7-6 to TRBJ1-4; TRBD1 agrees at 8 bases. This CDR3 comprises 16 residues. The ends lost 5 bases at V and 5 bases at J; junction bases unmatched: 10. Germline lookup yields CDR1 SGHVS and CDR2 FNYEAQ. In DNA form, the CDR3 reads TGTGCCAGCAGCCTAAACCGGGACAGGAGGAATGAAAAACTGTTTTTT. This encodes CASSLNRDRRNEKLFF. The full variable domain, completed using reference TRBV7-6 and TRBJ1-4, is GAGVSQSPRYKVTKRGQDVALRCDPISGHVSLYWYRQALGQGPEFLTYFNYEAQQDKSGLPNDRFSAERPEGSISTLTIQRTEQRDSAMYRCASSLNRDRRNEKLFFGSGTQLSVL.

This clonotype occurred many times. J is TRBJ1-2 and V is TRBV19, with TRBD1 matching 8 bases. The length of the CDR3 is 15 residues. With 7 bases clipped from V and 1 base from J, the junction kept 8 bases outside the gene matches. Germline assignment: CDR1 LNHDA and CDR2 SQIVND (reference sequence). This chain's CDR3 is CASIDRTGHNYGYTF. In nucleotides, the CDR3 is TGTGCCAGTATTGACCGGACAGGGCATAACTATGGCTACACCTTC.

J is TRBJ1-5 and V is TRBV29-1, with D perhaps TRBD1 (6 bases). Trimming left V 6 bases short and J 3 bases short, with 12 bases between. Looked up from germline, CDR1 is SQVTM and CDR2 is ANQGSEA. This CDR3 comprises 13 residues. CDR3 sequence (DNA): TGCAGCGTGCTGGGGGGGGCCAATCAGCCCCAGCATTTT. Translating gives CSVLGGANQPQHF.

This clonotype was seen only a few times. The chain combines TRBV6-5 with TRBJ2-7, with TRBD2 matching over 9 bases. The V gene's germline CDR1 is MNHEY and CDR2 SVGAGI. After removal of 0 bases from V and 1 base from J, the junction contained 7 bases not matched to a gene. The CDR3 runs 17 residues. CDR3 protein: CASSYSIRRGGSYEQYF. CDR3 DNA: TGTGCCAGCAGTTACTCGATCCGGCGGGGGGGATCCTACGAGCAGTACTTC.

The chain recombines TRBV7-8 with TRBJ2-2; the match to TRBD2 covers 14 bases. CDR1 is SGHVS, CDR2 FQNEAQ, per germline. J was trimmed by 9 bases and V by 4 bases; bases with no gene match: 4. The CDR3 contains 15 residues. CDR3 coding DNA: TGTGCCAGCAGCTCGACTAGCGGGGGGGCCAGGGAGCTGTTTTTT. As protein: CASSSTSGGARELFF.

The chain carries TRBV28 and TRBJ1-1; no clear D gene. The germline V gene encodes CDR1 MDHEN and CDR2 SYDVKM. Trimming removed 5 bases at V and 11 bases at J, with 12 bases between. The CDR3 runs 11 residues. The CDR3 loop reads CASSVSRTAFF. The CDR3, as DNA: TGTGCCAGCAGTGTCTCCCGGACGGCTTTCTTT.

Turning to this clonotype: This may be a read error, as it is one base from a much larger clone. The chain has TRBV6-6 and TRBJ1-2; no definite D call. V gave up 7 bases and J gave up 4 bases, with 7 bases separating them. This CDR3 has 11 residues. Germline V CDR1 and CDR2: MNHNY, SVGAGI (reference sequence). CDR3 DNA: TGTGCCAGCATGGCTTTCTATGGCTACACCTTC. Residues: CASMAFYGYTF.

The chain joins TRBV7-6 to TRBJ2-1; D uncertain. Trimming removed 5 bases at V and 7 bases at J, with 18 bases between. CDR3 length: 15 residues. CDR1 SGHVS and CDR2 FNYEAQ come from the germline V gene. The CDR3 DNA follows: TGTGCCAGCAGCCTCACTCCAAGGTGGAATAATGAGCAGTTCTTC. Residues: CASSLTPRWNNEQFF. The full variable domain, its missing parts supplied by reference TRBV7-6 and TRBJ2-1, is GAGVSQSPRYKVTKRGQDVALRCDPISGHVSLYWYRQALGQGPEFLTYFNYEAQQDKSGLPNDRFSAERPEGSISTLTIQRTEQRDSAMYRCASSLTPRWNNEQFFGPGTRLTVL.

The V and J genes are TRBV29-1 and TRBJ2-2; D is undetermined. From germline, CDR1 is SQVTM and CDR2 ANQGSEA. The CDR3 has 13 amino acids. V was shortened by 3 bases and J by 0 bases, with 5 bases between the two germline ends. The CDR3, as DNA: TGCAGCGTTGATCGCGCGAACACCGGGGAGCTGTTTTTT. Amino acid sequence: CSVDRANTGELFF.

Ten or more counts support this clonotype. This sequence joins TRBV7-9 and TRBJ2-3; 7 nucleotides align to TRBD1. CDR1 and CDR2 from the germline V gene are SEHNR and FQNEAQ (reference sequence). The junction had 3 bases not matched to a gene; V was cut back by 5 bases and J by 4 bases. The CDR3 length is 13 residues. This chain's CDR3 is CASSRDSADTQYF. CDR3 nucleotides: TGTGCCAGCAGCCGGGACAGCGCAGATACGCAGTATTTT.

This clonotype has ten or more counts. This chain joins TRBV11-2 and TRBJ1-2, with 9 bases aligning to TRBD1. The CDR3 consists of 14 residues. CDR1 and CDR2 (germline): SGHAT, FQNNGV. V was clipped by 6 bases and J by 7 bases; unmatched bases: 9. The CDR3 here is CASSPGTGFTGYTF. CDR3 nucleotide sequence: TGTGCCAGCAGTCCCGGGACAGGGTTTACTGGCTACACCTTC.